This TCR beta chain was sequenced for a study of early T cells in non-severe SARS-CoV-2 infection. Study context: The input, bulk RNA from unsorted whole blood, was sequenced, and chains were unpaired.

Germline V lookup: CDR1 SGHNT, CDR2 YYREEE (reference sequence). J lost 10 bases, V lost 4 bases, and 8 bases had no gene match. The CDR3 covers 14 residues. This clonotype was detected many times. Its antigen remains unknown. The protocol attached unique molecular identifiers to individual cDNA molecules. Using its own MiXCR run on the 5' RACE reads, TCRdb lists one record per CDR3 protein. The table lists about 56,000 distinct CDR3 sequences, 8% to 11% of them singletons. Notes on the study in general: Using VDJdb, the matching emphasized anti-spike CD8 responses while missing private and CD4 specificities.

The clonotype comes from an adult who was a healthcare worker with PCR-confirmed SARS-CoV-2 infection or an uninfected control (not recorded which). The rearrangement joins TRBV5-4 to TRBJ1-6, with 7 bases aligning to TRBD1. The sample comprised whole blood. The CDR3 loop reads CASSRDRDISPLHF. CDR3 DNA: TGTGCCAGCAGCCGCGACAGGGATATCTCACCCCTCCACTTT.